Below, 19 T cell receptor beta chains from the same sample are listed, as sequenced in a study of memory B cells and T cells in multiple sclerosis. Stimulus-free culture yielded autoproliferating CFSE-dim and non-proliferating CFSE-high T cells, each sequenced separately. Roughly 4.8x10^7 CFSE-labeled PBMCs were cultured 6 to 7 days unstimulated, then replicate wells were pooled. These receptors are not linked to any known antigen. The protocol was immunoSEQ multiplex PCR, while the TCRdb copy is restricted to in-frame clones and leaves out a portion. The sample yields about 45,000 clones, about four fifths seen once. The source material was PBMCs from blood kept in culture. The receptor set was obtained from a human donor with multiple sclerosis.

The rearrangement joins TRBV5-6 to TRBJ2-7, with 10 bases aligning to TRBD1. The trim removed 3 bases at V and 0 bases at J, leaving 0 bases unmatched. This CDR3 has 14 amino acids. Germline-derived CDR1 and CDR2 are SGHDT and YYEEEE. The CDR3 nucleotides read TGTGCCAGCAGCTGGACAGGGGGCTCCTACGAGCAGTACTTC. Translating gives CASSWTGGSYEQYF.

The CDR3 DNA reads as TGTGCCAGCAGTTACTCGGCAGGGTCCTCTGAAGCTTTCTTT. The encoded protein is CASSYSAGSSEAFF. The rearrangement uses TRBV6-6 and TRBJ1-1; a possible D gene is TRBD1 (5 bases). Germline V gene data show CDR1 as MNHNY and CDR2 as SVGAGI (reference sequence). This CDR3 is built from 14 residues. V lost 0 bases, J lost 6 bases, and 11 bases lay in between.

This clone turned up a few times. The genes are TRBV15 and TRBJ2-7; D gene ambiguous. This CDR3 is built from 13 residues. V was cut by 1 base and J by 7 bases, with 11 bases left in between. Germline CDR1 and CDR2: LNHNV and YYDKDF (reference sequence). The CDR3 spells CATSRGPLREQYF. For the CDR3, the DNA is TGTGCCACCAGCAGAGGTCCCCTGAGGGAGCAGTACTTC.

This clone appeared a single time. This CDR3 is CASITGRWDWSDTQYF. The CDR3 nucleotides are TGTGCCAGTATAACGGGGAGGTGGGATTGGTCAGATACGCAGTATTTT. The rearrangement links TRBV7-8 to TRBJ2-3; a possible D gene is TRBD2 (6 bases). The germline V gene has CDR1 SGHVS and CDR2 FQNEAQ. Trimming stripped 9 bases from V and 4 bases from J, with 23 bases between. The CDR3 spans 16 residues.

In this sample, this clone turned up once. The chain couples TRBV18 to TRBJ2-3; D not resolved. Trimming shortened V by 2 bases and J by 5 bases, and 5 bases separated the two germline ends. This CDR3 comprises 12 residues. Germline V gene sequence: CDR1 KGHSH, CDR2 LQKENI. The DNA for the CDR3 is TGTGCCAGCTCACCAGGGGTAGATACGCAGTATTTT. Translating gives CASSPGVDTQYF.

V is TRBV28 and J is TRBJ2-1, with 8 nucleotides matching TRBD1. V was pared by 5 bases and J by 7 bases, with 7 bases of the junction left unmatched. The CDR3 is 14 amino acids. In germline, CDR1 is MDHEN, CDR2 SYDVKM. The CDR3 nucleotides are TGTGCCAGCAGTCAAGGGACAGGATGGAATGAGCAGTTCTTC. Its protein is CASSQGTGWNEQFF.

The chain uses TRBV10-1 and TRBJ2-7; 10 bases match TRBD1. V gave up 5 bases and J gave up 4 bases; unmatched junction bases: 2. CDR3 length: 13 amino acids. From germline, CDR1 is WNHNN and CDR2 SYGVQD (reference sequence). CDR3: CASSTGQGYEQYF. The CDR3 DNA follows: TGCGCCAGCAGTACGGGACAGGGGTACGAGCAGTACTTC.

CDR3 sequence (DNA): TGCGCCAGCAGCTTGGAGGCGGGGCGGCACAATGAGCAGTTCTTC. Its translation: CASSLEAGRHNEQFF. V is TRBV5-1 and J is TRBJ2-1; tentative D call: TRBD2 (6 bases). V shed 0 bases and J shed 5 bases, with 12 bases lying between them. The germline gives CDR1 SGHRS, CDR2 YFSETQ. The CDR3 runs to 15 residues.

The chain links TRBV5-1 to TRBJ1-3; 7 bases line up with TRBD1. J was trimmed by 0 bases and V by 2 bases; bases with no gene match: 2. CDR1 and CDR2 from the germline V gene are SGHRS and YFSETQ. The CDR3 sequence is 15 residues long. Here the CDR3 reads CASSFGTDSGNTIYF. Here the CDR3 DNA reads TGCGCCAGCAGCTTCGGGACAGACTCTGGAAACACCATATATTTT.

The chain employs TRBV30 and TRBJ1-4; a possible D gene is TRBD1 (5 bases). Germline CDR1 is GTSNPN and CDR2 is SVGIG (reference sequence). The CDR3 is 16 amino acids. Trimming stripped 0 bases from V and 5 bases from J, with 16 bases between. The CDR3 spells CAWSVPHRPNNEKLFF. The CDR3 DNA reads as TGTGCCTGGAGTGTACCCCACAGGCCTAACAATGAAAAACTGTTTTTT.

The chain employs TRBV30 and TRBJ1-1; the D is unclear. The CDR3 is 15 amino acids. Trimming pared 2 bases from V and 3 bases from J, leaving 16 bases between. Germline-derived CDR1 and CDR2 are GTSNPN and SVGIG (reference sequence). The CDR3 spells CAWSKKSGVYTEAFF. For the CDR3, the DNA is TGTGCCTGGAGTAAGAAGAGCGGGGTGTACACTGAAGCTTTCTTT.

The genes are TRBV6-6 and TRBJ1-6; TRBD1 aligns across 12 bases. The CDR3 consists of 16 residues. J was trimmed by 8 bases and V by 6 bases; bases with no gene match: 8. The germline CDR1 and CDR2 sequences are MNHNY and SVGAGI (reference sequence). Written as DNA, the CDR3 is TGTGCCAGCAGCTTCGGGACAGGGGGCGCCCATTCACCCCTCCACTTT. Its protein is CASSFGTGGAHSPLHF.

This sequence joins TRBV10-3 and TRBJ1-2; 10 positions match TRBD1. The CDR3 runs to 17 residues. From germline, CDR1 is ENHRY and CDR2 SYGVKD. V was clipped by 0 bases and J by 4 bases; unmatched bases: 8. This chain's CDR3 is CAISESGGQGGGYGYTF. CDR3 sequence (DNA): TGTGCCATCAGTGAGTCGGGCGGACAGGGGGGAGGCTATGGCTACACCTTC.

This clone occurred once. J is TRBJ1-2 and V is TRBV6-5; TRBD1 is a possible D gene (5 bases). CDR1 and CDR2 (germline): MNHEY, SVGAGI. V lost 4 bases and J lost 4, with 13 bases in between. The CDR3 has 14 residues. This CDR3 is CASSFGGGSYGYTF. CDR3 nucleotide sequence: TGTGCCAGCAGTTTCGGGGGAGGATCCTATGGCTACACCTTC.

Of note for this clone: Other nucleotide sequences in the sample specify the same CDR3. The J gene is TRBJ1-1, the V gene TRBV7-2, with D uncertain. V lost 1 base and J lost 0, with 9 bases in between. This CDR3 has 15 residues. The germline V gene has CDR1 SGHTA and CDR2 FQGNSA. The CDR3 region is CASSLEGDMNTEAFF. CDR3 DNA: TGTGCCAGCAGCTTAGAGGGAGACATGAACACTGAAGCTTTCTTT. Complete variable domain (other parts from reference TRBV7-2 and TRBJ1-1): GAGVSQSPSNKVTEKGKDVELRCDPISGHTALYWYRQSLGQGLEFLIYFQGNSAPDKSGLPSDRFSAERTGGSVSTLTIQRTQQEDSAVYLCASSLEGDMNTEAFFGQGTRLTVV.

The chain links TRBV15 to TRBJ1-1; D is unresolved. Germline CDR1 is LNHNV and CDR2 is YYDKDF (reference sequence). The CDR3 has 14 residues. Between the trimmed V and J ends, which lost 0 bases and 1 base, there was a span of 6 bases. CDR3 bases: TGTGCCACCAGCAGAGAGACACGGAACACTGAAGCTTTCTTT. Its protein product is CATSRETRNTEAFF.

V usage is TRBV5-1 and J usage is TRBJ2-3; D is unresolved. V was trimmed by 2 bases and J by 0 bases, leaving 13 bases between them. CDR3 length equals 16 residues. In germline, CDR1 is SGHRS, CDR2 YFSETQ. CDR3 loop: CASSLVNGPSTDTQYF. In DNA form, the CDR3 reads TGCGCCAGCAGCTTAGTAAACGGGCCTAGCACAGATACGCAGTATTTT.

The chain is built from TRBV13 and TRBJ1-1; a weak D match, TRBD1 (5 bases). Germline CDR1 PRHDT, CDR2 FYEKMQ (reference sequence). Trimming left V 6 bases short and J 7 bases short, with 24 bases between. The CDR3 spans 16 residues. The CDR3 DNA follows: TGTGCCAGCAGTAACAGGTCCCGGGGGAGAAAGGGTGAAGCTTTCTTT. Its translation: CASSNRSRGRKGEAFF.

The CDR3 nucleotides read TGTGCCAGCAGTTACAGGCAGGGTAATGAAAAACTGTTTTTT. It is translated as CASSYRQGNEKLFF. V is TRBV6-6 and J is TRBJ1-4; the D gene is possibly TRBD1 (5 bases). Germline V CDR1 and CDR2: MNHNY, SVGAGI (reference sequence). The CDR3 runs to 14 residues. Trimming pared 2 bases from V and 4 bases from J, leaving 8 bases between.